The 5 T cell receptor beta chains presented below share a single source sample, sequenced in a study of a mutant IDH1 vaccine in newly diagnosed glioma. Time point here: week 23, last vaccination. Each dose delivered 300 ug of mutant IDH1 20-mer peptide subcutaneously with imiquimod. The protocol was immunoSEQ multiplex PCR, while the TCRdb copy is restricted to in-frame clones and leaves out a portion. Among some 70,000 clones listed, over 75% were seen once. The antigens these receptors bind are not known. This specimen was PBMCs, taken from a glioma patient whose treatment included an IDH1 peptide vaccine. These receptors came from a man aged 18 to 29 with glioma.

The gene calls are TRBV18 and TRBJ1-1; D not certain. The CDR3 extends over 15 amino acids. V was cut by 0 bases and J by 0 bases, with 8 bases left in between. Germline-derived CDR1 and CDR2 are KGHSH and LQKENI. The CDR3 sequence is CASSPPGLLNTEAFF. CDR3 in DNA: TGTGCCAGCTCACCACCTGGACTCCTGAACACTGAAGCTTTCTTT.

The CDR3 loop is CASSEAMRGGHNEQFF. CDR3 DNA: TGTGCCAGCAGTGAAGCGATGCGGGGGGGCCACAATGAGCAGTTCTTC. The gene calls are TRBV6-1 and TRBJ2-1; 9 bases map to TRBD2. The CDR3 extends over 16 amino acids. The junction had 5 bases not matched to a gene; V was cut back by 0 bases and J by 5 bases. CDR1 and CDR2 from the germline V gene are MNHNS and SASEGT.

The rearrangement links TRBV6-5 to TRBJ1-3; D gene unclear. V gave up 0 bases and J gave up 1 base, with 7 bases separating them. The CDR3 extends over 15 amino acids. CDR1 is MNHEY, CDR2 SVGAGI, per germline. CDR3 DNA: TGTGCCAGCAGTTACTCCCCAGGATCTGGAAACACCATATATTTT. This gives the protein CASSYSPGSGNTIYF.

The gene calls are TRBV19 and TRBJ1-2; D is possibly TRBD1 (6 bases). Germline V gives CDR1 LNHDA, CDR2 SQIVND (reference sequence). Trimming cost V 8 bases and J 8 bases, with 24 bases left between them. The CDR3 consists of 15 residues. Here the CDR3 DNA reads TGTGCCAGTGACGACGCGGGGGGCGCGGATTTAGGCTACACCTTC. This codes for CASDDAGGADLGYTF.

V gene TRBV19 combines with J gene TRBJ2-5, with 9 nucleotides matching TRBD1. Germline trimming cut 6 bases from V and 5 bases from J; bases unmatched to any gene: 4. Germline CDR1 is LNHDA and CDR2 is SQIVND (reference sequence). The CDR3 is made up of 13 amino acids. This CDR3 reads CASSGTGLETQYF. CDR3 DNA sequence: TGTGCCAGTAGCGGGACAGGGTTGGAGACCCAGTACTTC.